This entry lists 11 T cell receptor beta chains sequenced from one sample in a study of blood T cell repertoires in COVID-19. Measured with immunoSEQ multiplex PCR; TCRdb has only the in-frame clones, and not every one. The table lists 250,000 to 300,000 clones, 75% to 90% of them singletons. The sequenced sample was peripheral blood. The receptors were sampled from a middle-aged woman who had recovered from COVID-19.

In this sample, this clone turned up many times. This chain links TRBV30 with TRBJ1-2; D is possibly TRBD1 (5 bases). Germline assignment: CDR1 GTSNPN and CDR2 SVGIG (reference sequence). The CDR3 spans 10 residues. The CDR3 nucleotides are TGTGCTCAGGGCGGCTATGGCTACACCTTC. Translated: CAQGGYGYTF.

The rearrangement uses TRBV6-2 or TRBV6-3 and TRBJ1-5, with D possibly being TRBD1 (6 bases). Per the germline V gene, CDR1 is MNHEY and CDR2 is SVGEGT. CDR3 length equals 14 residues. V lost 7 bases and J lost 6, with 16 bases in between. This CDR3 reads CASTYAGVGQPQHF. The CDR3 coding sequence is TGTGCCAGCACTTATGCAGGGGTCGGTCAGCCCCAGCATTTT.

The chain carries TRBV5-1 and TRBJ2-2; a weak D match, TRBD2 (6 bases). V gave up 8 bases and J gave up 3 bases, with 14 bases separating them. Germline V gives CDR1 SGHRS, CDR2 YFSETQ. The CDR3 runs to 14 residues. The CDR3 here is CASARGGDTGELFF. The CDR3 nucleotides are TGCGCCAGTGCCCGAGGCGGGGACACCGGGGAGCTGTTTTTT.

V and J are TRBV29-1 and TRBJ1-2; D gene uncertain. CDR3 length equals 14 residues. Trimming shortened V by 4 bases and J by 2 bases, and 14 bases separated the two germline ends. Germline lookup yields CDR1 SQVTM and CDR2 ANQGSEA. The CDR3 DNA sequence: TGCAGCGTTGTCGACAAGGCGGGGAACTATGGCTACACCTTC. Translation gives CSVVDKAGNYGYTF.

About this clone: A junction end diverges from the germline sequence, so it may reflect a read error. This rearrangement joins TRBV5-4 to TRBJ1-2; TRBD1 matches at 12 bases. Germline assignment: CDR1 SGHNT and CDR2 YYREEE (reference sequence). The CDR3 has 16 amino acids. CDR3: CASSLGTGGVGYGYAF. The CDR3 nucleotides read TGTGCCAGCAGCCTCGGGACAGGGGGCGTGGGCTATGGCTACGCCTTC.

The chain carries TRBV6-5 and TRBJ1-3; no reliable D call. The germline CDR1 and CDR2 sequences are MNHEY and SVGAGI. V was cut by 5 bases and J by 7 bases, with 9 bases left in between. The CDR3 is made up of 12 amino acids. Written as DNA, the CDR3 is TGTGCCAGCAGTCGACTCGGGAACACCATATATTTT. Its translation: CASSRLGNTIYF.

This chain links TRBV7-8 with TRBJ1-5; the D is unclear. Germline lookup yields CDR1 SGHVS and CDR2 FQNEAQ. This CDR3 region has 15 residues. V shed 1 base and J shed 5 bases, with 12 bases lying between them. The CDR3 coding sequence is TGTGCCAGCAGCTTAGTCCCATCCCAGGATCAGCCCCAGCATTTT. This translates into CASSLVPSQDQPQHF.

The rearrangement links TRBV24-1 to TRBJ2-1; 8 bases are a match to TRBD2. The CDR3 consists of 16 residues. The germline CDR1 and CDR2 sequences are KGHDR and SFDVKD. V was pared by 5 bases and J by 6 bases, with 11 bases of the junction left unmatched. This CDR3 is CATSGVSGGSFNEQFF. CDR3 bases: TGTGCCACCAGTGGTGTAAGCGGGGGTAGCTTCAATGAGCAGTTCTTC.

The chain uses TRBV18 and TRBJ1-6; 9 bases match TRBD1. Germline V gene data show CDR1 as KGHSH and CDR2 as LQKENI. CDR3 length: 17 residues. The J segment lost 7 bases and the V segment lost 3 bases, leaving 10 bases of the junction unmatched. DNA for the CDR3: TGTGCCAGCTCACCGACCGGGACAGGGAATTTGAATTCACCCCTCCACTTT. Translation: CASSPTGTGNLNSPLHF.

The chain joins TRBV3-1 (or the pseudogene TRBV3-2) to TRBJ2-7; 10 nucleotides align to TRBD2. Per germline, CDR1 LGHDT and CDR2 YNNKEL (reference sequence). The CDR3 covers 14 residues. With V trimmed by 8 bases and J by 6 bases, 10 bases remained unmatched. The CDR3 nucleotides are TGTGCCAGCGGCTTACTAGCGGGGCGGGGCGAGCAGTACTTC. It codes for CASGLLAGRGEQYF.

The chain carries TRBV6-2 or TRBV6-3 and TRBJ1-4; D remains ambiguous. Germline lookup yields CDR1 MNHEY and CDR2 SVGEGT. CDR3 length: 17 residues. V was shortened by 2 bases and J by 1 base, with 14 bases between the two germline ends. CDR3 DNA: TGTGCCAGCAGTTACGCCACGCTCCGGGTAACTAATGAAAAACTGTTTTTT. Translated, it gives CASSYATLRVTNEKLFF.